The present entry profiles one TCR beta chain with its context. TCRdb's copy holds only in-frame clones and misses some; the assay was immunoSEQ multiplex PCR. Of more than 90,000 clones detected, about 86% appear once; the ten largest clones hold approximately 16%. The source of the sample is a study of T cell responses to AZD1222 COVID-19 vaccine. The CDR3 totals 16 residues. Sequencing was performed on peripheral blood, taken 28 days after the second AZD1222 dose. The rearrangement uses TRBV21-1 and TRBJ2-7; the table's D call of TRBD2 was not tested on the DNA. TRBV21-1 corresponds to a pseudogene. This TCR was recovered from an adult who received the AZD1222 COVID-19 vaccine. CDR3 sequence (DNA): TGTGCCAGCAGCAAAAAAAAGTGGGACTGCAACTACGAGCAGTACTTC. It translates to CASSKKKWDCNYEQYF.